The clone carrying this T cell receptor (beta chain) was seen just once. One end of the junction varies from germline; a read error may be responsible. Germline loops: CDR1 SSHAT, CDR2 FNYEAQ (reference sequence). The CDR3 covers 17 residues. This sample was included in a study of blood T cell repertoires in COVID-19. Study context: From the United States, Italy and Spain came samples of acute and convalescent COVID-19. The cDNA or gDNA used as material had been derived from T cells, B-cell-depleted T cells, or PBMCs.

Study processing details: From reference gene primer amplification, estimates of nucleated cell counts were derived. Assay used: immunoSEQ multiplex PCR; TCRdb lists only in-frame clones, some missing. V, J and clone size are those of that table, while D and trimming were read from the DNA. The sample has 150,000 to 160,000 clones; roughly 80% are singletons. The receptor was derived from a man aged 55-75 years with acute or convalescent COVID-19. The sample consisted of peripheral blood. This chain uses TRBV7-7 with TRBJ2-2; 7 bases map to TRBD1. The DNA for the CDR3 is TGTGCTAGCAGCTTAGAAGCTTTGGGGACAGTGGTCGGGGAGCTGTTTTTT. Translating it yields CASSLEALGTVVGELFF.